The 6 T cell receptor beta chains reported below all come from one sample, sequenced in a study of blood T cell repertoires in COVID-19. Profiling relied on immunoSEQ multiplex PCR, and the TCRdb table lists in-frame clones only, not all of them. There are more than 250,000 clones in the sample; around 83% occur only once, and 3.6% lies in the top ten. The source material was peripheral blood. These receptors were taken from a man aged 18 to 30 with active or convalescent COVID-19.

The chain combines TRBV6-1 with TRBJ2-2, with D perhaps TRBD1 (6 bases). With 2 bases removed from V and 5 bases from J, the gap between germline ends came to 9 bases. Germline V gives CDR1 MNHNS, CDR2 SASEGT. This CDR3 comprises 14 residues. The CDR3 reads CASSEYGQTGELFF. For the CDR3, the DNA is TGTGCCAGCAGTGAATACGGACAGACCGGGGAGCTGTTTTTT.

V is TRBV19 and J is TRBJ2-7, with a possible D match to TRBD1 (5 bases). Germline V gene data show CDR1 as LNHDA and CDR2 as SQIVND (reference sequence). This CDR3 is built from 16 residues. Between the trimmed V and J ends, which lost 5 bases and 5 bases, there was a span of 22 bases. CDR3 loop: CASSSRVSRQFNEQYF. CDR3 coding DNA: TGTGCCAGTAGTTCCCGCGTAAGCAGACAGTTTAACGAGCAGTACTTC.

The chain couples TRBV23-1 to TRBJ2-2, with D possibly matching TRBD2 (6 bases). TRBV23-1 carries the ORF label, with uncertain function. Trimming pared 10 bases from V and 0 bases from J, leaving 15 bases between. The CDR3 runs to 15 residues. The CDR3 nucleotides are TGCGCCAATCCTCGGAGGGTTACGAACACCGGGGAGCTGTTTTTT. Its protein is CANPRRVTNTGELFF.

This chain links TRBV19 with TRBJ2-1, with 10 bases aligning to TRBD2. This CDR3 has 15 amino acids. Trimming took 7 bases from V and 6 from J; bases not matched to a gene: 9. Germline lookup yields CDR1 LNHDA and CDR2 SQIVND (reference sequence). This CDR3 reads CASIGLAGELNEQFF. Written as DNA, the CDR3 is TGTGCCAGTATTGGTCTAGCGGGAGAACTCAATGAGCAGTTCTTC.

The chain uses TRBV9 and TRBJ1-4, with TRBD1 matching 12 bases. CDR1 SGDLS and CDR2 YYNGEE come from the germline V gene. After removal of 7 bases from V and 4 bases from J, the junction contained 8 bases not matched to a gene. The CDR3 loop spans 16 amino acids. The CDR3 region has the DNA TGTGCCAGCTCGAAGGGGACAGGGGGCCTTAATGAAAAACTGTTTTTT. Amino acid sequence: CASSKGTGGLNEKLFF.

This chain connects TRBV6-6 to TRBJ1-1; no clear D. CDR3 size: 12 residues. Germline values: CDR1 MNHNY, CDR2 SVGAGI (reference sequence). V lost 0 bases to trimming and J lost 5 bases, with 4 bases between them. The chain's CDR3 is CASSYSRTEAFF. The CDR3 DNA reads TGTGCCAGCAGTTACTCGAGAACTGAAGCTTTCTTT.